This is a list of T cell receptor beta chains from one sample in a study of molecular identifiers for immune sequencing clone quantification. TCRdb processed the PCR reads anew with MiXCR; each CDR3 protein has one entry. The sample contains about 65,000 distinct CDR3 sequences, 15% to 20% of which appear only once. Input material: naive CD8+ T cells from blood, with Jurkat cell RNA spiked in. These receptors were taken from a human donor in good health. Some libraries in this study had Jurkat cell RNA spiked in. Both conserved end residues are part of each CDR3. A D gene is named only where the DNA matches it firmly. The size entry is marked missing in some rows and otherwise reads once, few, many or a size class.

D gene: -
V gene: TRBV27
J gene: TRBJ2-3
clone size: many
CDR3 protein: CASAPSAGEEPNTDTQYF
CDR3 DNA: TGTGCCAGCGCCCCGTCGGCAGGCGAGGAACCGAACACAGATACGCAGTATTTT

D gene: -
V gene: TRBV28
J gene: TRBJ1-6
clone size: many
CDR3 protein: CASSPRTLRSGDSPLHF
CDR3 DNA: TGTGCCAGCAGTCCGAGGACCCTAAGAAGTGGAGATTCACCCCTCCACTTT

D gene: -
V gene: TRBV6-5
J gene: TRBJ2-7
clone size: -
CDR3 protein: CTSSQGRYEQYF
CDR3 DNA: TGTACCAGCAGTCAAGGGCGGTACGAGCAGTACTTC

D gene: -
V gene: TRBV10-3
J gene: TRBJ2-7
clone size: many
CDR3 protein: CASRASASSYEQYF
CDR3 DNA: TGTGCCTCCAGGGCTAGCGCCAGCTCCTACGAGCAGTACTTC

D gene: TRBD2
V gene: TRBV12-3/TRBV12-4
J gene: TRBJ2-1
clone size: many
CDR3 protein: CASTTAGGPGYEQFF
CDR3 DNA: TGTGCCAGCACTACAGCGGGAGGCCCGGGATATGAGCAGTTCTTC

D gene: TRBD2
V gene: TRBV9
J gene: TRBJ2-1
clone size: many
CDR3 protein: CASSVDSSGYNEQFF
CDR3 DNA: TGTGCCAGCAGCGTAGATTCTAGCGGCTACAATGAGCAGTTCTTC

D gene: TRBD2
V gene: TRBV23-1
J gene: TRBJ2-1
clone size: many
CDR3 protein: CASSTRLAGSYNEQFF
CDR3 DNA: TGCGCCAGCAGTACGCGACTAGCGGGATCCTACAATGAGCAGTTCTTC

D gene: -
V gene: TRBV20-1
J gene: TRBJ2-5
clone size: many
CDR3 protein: CSARDIGEASETQYF
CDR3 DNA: TGCAGTGCTAGAGATATCGGGGAAGCGTCAGAGACCCAGTACTTC

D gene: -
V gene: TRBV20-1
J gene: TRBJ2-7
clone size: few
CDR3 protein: CSARDLSYMGVYEQYF
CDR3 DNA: TGCAGTGCTAGAGATTTAAGCTATATGGGAGTATACGAGCAGTACTTC

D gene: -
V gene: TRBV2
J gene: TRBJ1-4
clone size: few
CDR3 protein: CASSDKAVPFDEKLFF
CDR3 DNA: TGTGCCAGCAGTGATAAGGCAGTCCCTTTCGATGAAAAACTGTTTTTT

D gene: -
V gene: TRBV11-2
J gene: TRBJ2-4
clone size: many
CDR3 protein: CASSSGILAKNIQYF
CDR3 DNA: TGTGCCAGCAGCTCCGGAATACTAGCCAAAAACATTCAGTACTTC

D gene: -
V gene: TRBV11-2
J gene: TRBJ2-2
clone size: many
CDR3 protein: CASSLGAPLDTGELFF
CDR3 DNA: TGTGCCAGCAGCTTAGGTGCGCCCCTTGACACCGGGGAGCTGTTTTTT

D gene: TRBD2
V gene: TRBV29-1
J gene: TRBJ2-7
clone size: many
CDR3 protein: CSVGGGSSYEQYF
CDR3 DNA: TGCAGCGTTGGCGGGGGAAGCTCCTACGAGCAGTACTTC

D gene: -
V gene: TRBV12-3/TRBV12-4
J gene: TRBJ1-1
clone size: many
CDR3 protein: CASSFGDTEAFF
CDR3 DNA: TGTGCCAGCAGTTTTGGCGACACTGAAGCTTTCTTT

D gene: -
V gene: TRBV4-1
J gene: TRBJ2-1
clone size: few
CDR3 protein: CASSQRSGPHEQFF
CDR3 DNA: TGCGCCAGCAGCCAACGGAGTGGGCCCCATGAGCAGTTCTTC

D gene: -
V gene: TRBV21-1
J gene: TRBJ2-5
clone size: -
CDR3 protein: CASSEMAQYLAVPETQYF
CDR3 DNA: TGTGCCAGCAGCGAAATGGCCCAGTATCTAGCGGTCCCAGAGACACAGTACTTC

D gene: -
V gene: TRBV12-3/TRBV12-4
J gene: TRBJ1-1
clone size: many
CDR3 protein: CASSPTPPSRGTEAFF
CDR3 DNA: TGTGCCAGCAGTCCAACGCCACCATCCAGGGGAACTGAAGCTTTCTTT

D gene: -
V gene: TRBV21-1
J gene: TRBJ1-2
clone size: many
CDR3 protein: CASSKNKGPRNYGYTF
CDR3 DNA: TGTGCCAGCAGCAAAAACAAGGGGCCCCGTAACTATGGCTACACCTTC

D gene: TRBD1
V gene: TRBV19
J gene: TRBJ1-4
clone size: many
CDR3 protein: CASSINRGLFF
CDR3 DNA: TGTGCCAGTAGTATTAACAGGGGTCTGTTTTTT

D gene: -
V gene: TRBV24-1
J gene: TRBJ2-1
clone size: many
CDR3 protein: CATSPSGNEQFF
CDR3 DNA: TGTGCCACCAGTCCTTCTGGGAATGAGCAGTTCTTC

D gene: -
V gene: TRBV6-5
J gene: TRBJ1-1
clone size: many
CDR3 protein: CASTQARGIEAFF
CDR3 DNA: TGTGCCAGTACACAGGCCCGAGGGATTGAAGCTTTCTTT

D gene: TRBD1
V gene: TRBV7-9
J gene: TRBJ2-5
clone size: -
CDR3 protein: CASSFTRTGGYETQYF
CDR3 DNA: TGTGCCAGCAGCTTTACCCGAACAGGGGGGTACGAGACCCAGTACTTC

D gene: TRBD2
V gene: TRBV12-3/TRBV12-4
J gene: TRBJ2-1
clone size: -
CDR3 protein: CASSLAAGTTYSEQFF
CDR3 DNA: TGTGCCAGCAGTTTAGCAGCGGGGACCACCTACAGTGAGCAGTTCTTC

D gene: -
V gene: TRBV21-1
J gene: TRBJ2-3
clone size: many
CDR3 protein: CASRLAGSTDTQYF
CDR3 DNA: TGTGCCAGCAGGCTAGCGGGGAGCACAGATACGCAGTATTTT

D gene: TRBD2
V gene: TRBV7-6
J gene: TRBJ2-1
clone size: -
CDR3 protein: CASSLFASSGPNNEQFF
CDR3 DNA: TGTGCCAGCAGCTTGTTTGCTTCTAGCGGGCCCAACAATGAGCAGTTCTTC

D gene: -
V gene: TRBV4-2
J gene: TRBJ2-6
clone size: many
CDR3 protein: CASSQERGSGANVLTF
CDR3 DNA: TGTGCCAGCAGCCAAGAAAGGGGCTCTGGGGCCAACGTCCTGACTTTC

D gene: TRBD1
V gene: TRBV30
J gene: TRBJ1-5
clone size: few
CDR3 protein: CAWSPGQGNQPQHF
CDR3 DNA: TGTGCCTGGAGCCCTGGACAGGGGAATCAGCCCCAGCATTTT

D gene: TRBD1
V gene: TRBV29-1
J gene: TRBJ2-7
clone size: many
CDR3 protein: CSATEVGQGPHEQYF
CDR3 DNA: TGCAGCGCCACTGAGGTGGGACAGGGGCCCCACGAGCAGTACTTC

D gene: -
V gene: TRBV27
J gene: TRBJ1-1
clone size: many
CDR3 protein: CASRVGAPNTEAFF
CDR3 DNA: TGTGCCAGCAGGGTGGGGGCGCCGAACACTGAAGCTTTCTTT

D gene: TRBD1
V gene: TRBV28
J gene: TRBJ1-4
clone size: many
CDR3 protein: CASSWQGAHANEKLFF
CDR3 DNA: TGTGCCAGCAGTTGGCAGGGGGCGCATGCTAATGAAAAACTGTTTTTT

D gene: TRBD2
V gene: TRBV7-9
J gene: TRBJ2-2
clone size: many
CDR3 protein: CASSSRRRLAGAERTGELFF
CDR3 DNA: TGTGCCAGCAGCTCCCGTCGTCGGCTAGCGGGAGCGGAGCGGACCGGGGAGCTGTTTTTT

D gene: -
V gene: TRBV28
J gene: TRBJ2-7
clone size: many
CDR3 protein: CASNNLGSSYEQYF
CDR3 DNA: TGTGCCAGCAACAACCTGGGCAGCTCCTACGAGCAGTACTTC

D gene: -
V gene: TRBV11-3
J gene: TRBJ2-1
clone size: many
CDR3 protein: CASTPRGNNEQFF
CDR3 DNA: TGTGCCAGCACTCCCCGGGGCAACAATGAGCAGTTCTTC

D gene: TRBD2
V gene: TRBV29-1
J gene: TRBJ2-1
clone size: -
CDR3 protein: CSVRLAGEFSYNEQFF
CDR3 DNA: TGCAGCGTTCGACTAGCGGGAGAATTTTCCTACAATGAGCAGTTCTTC

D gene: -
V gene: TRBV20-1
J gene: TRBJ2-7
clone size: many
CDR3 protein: CSAREPASYEQYF
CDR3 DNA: TGCAGTGCTAGAGAACCAGCGAGCTACGAGCAGTACTTC

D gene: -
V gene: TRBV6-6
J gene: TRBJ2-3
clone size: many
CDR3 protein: CAGAAHSGDTQYF
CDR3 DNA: TGTGCCGGCGCCGCGCACTCTGGGGATACGCAGTATTTT

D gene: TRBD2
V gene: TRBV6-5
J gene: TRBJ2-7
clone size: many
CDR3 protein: CASSAGEVIYEQYF
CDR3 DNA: TGTGCCAGCAGCGCGGGAGAAGTTATCTACGAGCAGTACTTC

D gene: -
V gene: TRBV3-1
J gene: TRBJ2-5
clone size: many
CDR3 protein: CASSQRAWETQYF
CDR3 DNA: TGTGCCAGCAGCCAACGTGCGTGGGAGACCCAGTACTTC

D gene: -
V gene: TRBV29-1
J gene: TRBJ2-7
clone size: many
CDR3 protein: CSVFTSQYEQYF
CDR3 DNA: TGCAGCGTTTTCACTTCTCAGTACGAGCAGTACTTC

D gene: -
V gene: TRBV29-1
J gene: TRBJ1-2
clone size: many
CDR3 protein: CSVDSGPKDGYTF
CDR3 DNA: TGCAGCGTTGATTCAGGGCCCAAGGACGGCTACACCTTC

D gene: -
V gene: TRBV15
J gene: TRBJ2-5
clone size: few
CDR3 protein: CATSSLAAPGEETQYF
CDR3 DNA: TGTGCCACCAGCAGTTTAGCGGCCCCGGGGGAAGAGACCCAGTACTTC

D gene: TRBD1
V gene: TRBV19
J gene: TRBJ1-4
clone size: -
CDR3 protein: CASSSWGTDPEKLFF
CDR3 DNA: TGTGCCAGTAGCTCATGGGGGACAGATCCGGAAAAACTGTTTTTT

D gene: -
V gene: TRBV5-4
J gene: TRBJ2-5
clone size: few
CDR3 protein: CASKQQDVRETQYF
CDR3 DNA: TGTGCCAGCAAACAACAGGACGTTAGGGAGACCCAGTACTTC

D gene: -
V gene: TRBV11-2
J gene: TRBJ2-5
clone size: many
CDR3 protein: CASSSGGLEGRGTQYF
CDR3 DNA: TGTGCCAGCAGCTCCGGCGGCCTAGAGGGTCGGGGGACCCAGTACTTC

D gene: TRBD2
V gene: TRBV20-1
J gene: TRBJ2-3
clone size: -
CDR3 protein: CSANPGGNTDAQYF
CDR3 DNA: TGCAGTGCTAATCCGGGAGGAAATACAGACGCGCAGTATTTT

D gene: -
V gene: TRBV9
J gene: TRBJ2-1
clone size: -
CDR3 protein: CASSVTGDNEQFF
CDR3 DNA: TGTGCCAGCAGCGTCACCGGGGACAATGAGCAGTTCTTC

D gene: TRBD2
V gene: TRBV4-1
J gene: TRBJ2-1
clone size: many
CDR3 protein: CASSQEPPSGSDNEQFF
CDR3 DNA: TGCGCCAGCAGCCAAGAGCCCCCTAGCGGGAGCGATAATGAGCAGTTCTTC

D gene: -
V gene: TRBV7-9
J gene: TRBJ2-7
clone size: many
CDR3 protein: CASSLATSRDEQYF
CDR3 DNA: TGTGCCAGCAGCTTAGCGACTAGTCGGGACGAGCAGTACTTC

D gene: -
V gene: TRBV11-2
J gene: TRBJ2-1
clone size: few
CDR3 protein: CASSLQRAPYNEQFF
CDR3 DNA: TGTGCCAGCAGCCTACAGCGGGCCCCATACAATGAGCAGTTCTTC